Included here is one T cell receptor (beta chain) sequence, with context. Its cognate antigen is unknown. A second roughly 7 to 12 cycle PCR used barcoded and J-beta primers. Researchers report that a template-switch adaptor with 12 random nucleotides tagged each cDNA molecule. TCRdb fed the 5' RACE reads into MiXCR, producing one record per CDR3 protein. This table has 1.2 million to 1.5 million distinct CDR3 sequences, 59% appearing once. This sample is part of a study of blood T cells in healthy people across ages. Study in general: About one barcoded beta molecule per two T cells came from capture by template switching.

Overall study findings and caveats: In long-lived donors, naive CD4+ cell counts and diversity exceeded those of aged donors. Per million T cells, TCR beta diversity dropped roughly linearly as age increased.

This CDR3 is built from 16 residues. From germline, CDR1 is SGHRS and CDR2 YFSETQ. With 3 bases clipped from V and 5 bases from J, the junction kept 8 bases outside the gene matches. The clonotype originates from a man younger than 30 in good health. The chain employs TRBV5-1 and TRBJ2-7, with 13 bases matching TRBD2. Sequenced material: blood. CDR3 coding DNA: TGCGCCAGCAGCTCTGCAGGACTAGCGGGAGTTAACGAGCAGTACTTC. Encoded protein: CASSSAGLAGVNEQYF.